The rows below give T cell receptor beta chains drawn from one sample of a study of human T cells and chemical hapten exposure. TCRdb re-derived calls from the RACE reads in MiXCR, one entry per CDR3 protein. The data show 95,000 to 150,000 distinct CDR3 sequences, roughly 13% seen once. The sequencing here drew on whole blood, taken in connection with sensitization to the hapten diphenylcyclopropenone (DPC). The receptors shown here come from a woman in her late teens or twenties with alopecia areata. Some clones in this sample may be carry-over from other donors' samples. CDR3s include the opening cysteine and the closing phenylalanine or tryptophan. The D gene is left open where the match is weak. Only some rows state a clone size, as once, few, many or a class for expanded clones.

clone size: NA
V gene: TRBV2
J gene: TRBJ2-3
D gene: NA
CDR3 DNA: TGTGCCAGCAGTGAAGCGGGGGTCGGAATGGATACGCAGTATTTT
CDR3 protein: CASSEAGVGMDTQYF

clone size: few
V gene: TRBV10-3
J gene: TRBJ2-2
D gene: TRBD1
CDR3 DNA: TGTGCCATCTCCCCGACAGGGGGACTGGCCGGGGAGCTGTTTTTT
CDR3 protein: CAISPTGGLAGELFF

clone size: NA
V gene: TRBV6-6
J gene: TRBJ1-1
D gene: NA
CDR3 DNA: TGTGCCAGCCGAATCAACTCGGCGGCCACTGAAGCTTTCTTT
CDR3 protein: CASRINSAATEAFF

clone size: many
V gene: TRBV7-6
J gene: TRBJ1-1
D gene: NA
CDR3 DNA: TGTGCCAGCAGCCAGGGGCAGGGGCTGATCACTGAAGCTTTCTTT
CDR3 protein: CASSQGQGLITEAFF

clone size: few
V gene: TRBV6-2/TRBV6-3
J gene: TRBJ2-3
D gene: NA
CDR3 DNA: TGTGCCAGCAGTTACTCCTCCAGGGTCTTCACTAGCACAGATACGCAGTATTTT
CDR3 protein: CASSYSSRVFTSTDTQYF

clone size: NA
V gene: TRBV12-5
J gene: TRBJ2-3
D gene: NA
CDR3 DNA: TGTGCTAGTGGTTTGTCAGTTATGCGGGCAGATACGCAGTATTTT
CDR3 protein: CASGLSVMRADTQYF

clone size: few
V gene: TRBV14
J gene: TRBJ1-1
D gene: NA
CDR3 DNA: TGTGCCAGCAGCGACAGCATGAACACTGAAGCTTTCTTT
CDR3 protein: CASSDSMNTEAFF

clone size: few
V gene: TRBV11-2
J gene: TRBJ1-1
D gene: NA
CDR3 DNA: TGTGCCAGCAGCTTAGCGGAGACGAACACTGAAGCTTTCTTT
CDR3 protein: CASSLAETNTEAFF

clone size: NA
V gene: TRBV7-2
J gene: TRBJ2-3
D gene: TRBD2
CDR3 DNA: TGTGCCACCCGCGGGGGAGCTGGCACAGATACGCAGTATTTT
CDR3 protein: CATRGGAGTDTQYF

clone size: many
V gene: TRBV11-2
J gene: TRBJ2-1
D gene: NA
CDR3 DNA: TGTGCCAGCAGCGCAAACTCAGTCAGGGGATTTTCGGATGAGCAGTTCTTC
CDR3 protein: CASSANSVRGFSDEQFF

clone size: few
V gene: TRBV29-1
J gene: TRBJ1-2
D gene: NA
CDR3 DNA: TGCAGCGCCTCTCGGGGAACGGGACTTGGCTACACCTTC
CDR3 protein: CSASRGTGLGYTF

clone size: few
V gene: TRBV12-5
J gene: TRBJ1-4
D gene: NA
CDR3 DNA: TGTGCTAGTGGTTTTCTGGGTTCGGGGGGAGCAGATGAAAAACTGTTTTTT
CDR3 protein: CASGFLGSGGADEKLFF

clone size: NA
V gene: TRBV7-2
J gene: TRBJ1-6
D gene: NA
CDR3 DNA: TGTGCCAGCAGCGTGACAGCCTATAATTCACCCCTCCACTTT
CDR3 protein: CASSVTAYNSPLHF

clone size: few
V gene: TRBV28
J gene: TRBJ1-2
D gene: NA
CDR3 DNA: TGTGCCAGCGAGAAAGAAACTAACTATGGCTACACCTTC
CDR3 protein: CASEKETNYGYTF

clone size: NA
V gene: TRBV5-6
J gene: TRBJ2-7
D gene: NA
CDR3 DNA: TGTGCCAGCAGCCTGGACAGCCTCTACGAGCAGTACTTC
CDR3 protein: CASSLDSLYEQYF

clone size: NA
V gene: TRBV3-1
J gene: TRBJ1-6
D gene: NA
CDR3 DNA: TGTGCCAGCAGCCTTGGATCCGGAACCTCACCCCTCCACTTT
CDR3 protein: CASSLGSGTSPLHF

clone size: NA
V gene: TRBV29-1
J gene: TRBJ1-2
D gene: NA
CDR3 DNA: TGCAGCGTACCGACAGCCCCATATGGCTACACCTTC
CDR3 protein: CSVPTAPYGYTF

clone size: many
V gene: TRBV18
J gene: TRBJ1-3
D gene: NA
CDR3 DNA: TGTGCCAGCTCACCACCCTCCAGAGGATCTGGAAACACCATATATTTT
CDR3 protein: CASSPPSRGSGNTIYF

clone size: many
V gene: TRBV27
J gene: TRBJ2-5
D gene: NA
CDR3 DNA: TGTGCCAGCAGTTTATCCACGGGGCAAGGTATTAGGGAGACCCAGTACTTC
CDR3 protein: CASSLSTGQGIRETQYF

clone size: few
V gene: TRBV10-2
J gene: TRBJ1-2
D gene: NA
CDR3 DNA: TGCGCCAGCAGTGTGAATGCCCATGGCTACACCTTC
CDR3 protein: CASSVNAHGYTF

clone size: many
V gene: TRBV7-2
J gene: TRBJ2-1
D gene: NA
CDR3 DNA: TGTGCCAGCAGCTTAGGGCTGAGCTCCTACAATGAGCAGTTCTTC
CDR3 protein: CASSLGLSSYNEQFF

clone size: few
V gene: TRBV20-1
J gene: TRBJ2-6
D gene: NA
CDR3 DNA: TGCAGTGCTAGAGAGAGCTCTGGGGCCAACGTCCTGACTTTC
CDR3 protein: CSARESSGANVLTF

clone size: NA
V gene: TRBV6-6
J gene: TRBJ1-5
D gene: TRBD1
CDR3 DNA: TGTGCCAGCAGTTGGGACAGGTCAAATCAGCCCCAGCATTTT
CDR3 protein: CASSWDRSNQPQHF

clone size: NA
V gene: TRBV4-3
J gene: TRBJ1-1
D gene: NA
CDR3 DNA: TGCGCCAGCAGCCAGGTGATGGGGGGGAGCGCTGAAGCTTTCTTT
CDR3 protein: CASSQVMGGSAEAFF

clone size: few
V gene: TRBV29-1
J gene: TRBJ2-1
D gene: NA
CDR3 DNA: TGCAGCGCCTTTGAGCCGCTCCTAAGCTCCTACAATGAGCAGTTCTTC
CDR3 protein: CSAFEPLLSSYNEQFF

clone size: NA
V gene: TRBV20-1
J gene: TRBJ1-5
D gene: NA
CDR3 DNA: TGCAGTGCTAGGGGGAAGGTATCTCAGCCCCAGCATTTT
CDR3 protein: CSARGKVSQPQHF

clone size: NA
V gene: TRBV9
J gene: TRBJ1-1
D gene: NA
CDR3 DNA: TGTGCCAGCAGCGTAGGCGGCAAGAACACTGAAGCTTTCTTT
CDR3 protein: CASSVGGKNTEAFF